Included here is one T cell receptor beta chain sequence, with context. Its antigen target is currently unknown. Base quality data are lacking; no much larger clone is found one base away. The CDR3 goes from the cysteine to the phenylalanine over 16 residues. CDR3 DNA is the only sequence kept; it has 48 bases, read in frame from the first base. Germline trimming: 6 bases from V, 3 bases from J; junction bases outside gene matches: 7. Per the germline V gene (reference sequence), PRHDT is the CDR1 and FYEKMQ is the CDR2. Intraepithelial and lamina propria lymphocytes were isolated from graft specimens using dithiothreitol, EDTA incubations and collagenase D digestion. Bulk TCR-beta sequencing was performed on serial intestinal graft biopsy specimens collected as late as 600 days after transplant. The library was obtained by the immunoSEQ multiplex PCR assay. For most patients, high-throughput TCR-beta CDR3 sequencing of genomic DNA was performed by Adaptive Biotechnologies. In the paper's pipeline: TCR sequencing data for around 19 patients were retrieved from Adaptive's ImmunoSEQ software; three other patients were processed with MiXCR and VDJtools. CDR3 nucleotide sequences shared by donor and recipient were removed because the origin of these sequences could not be assigned. To count as alloreactive, a clone needed at least 2-fold expansion over unstimulated cells and a minimum CFSE-low frequency of 0.002% (template counts) or 0.001% (read counts). Mappable clones were those detected in sequenced pre-transplant spleen, lymph node, or MLR CFSE-low populations of the donor or recipient. Cumulative frequency of alloreactive clones was calculated as a percentage of all sequences weighted by copy number. Sourced from immuneACCESS, this table was stored by TCRdb with only in-frame sequences that have V and J called. A share of the clones is absent; for the studies checked, an unresolved V gene accounts for under half, and the remainder has no known explanation. V, J and clone size are taken as reported in that table, and D and trimming were inferred from the DNA itself. This sample gives some 15,000 clones in total; just under 75% of them show up just once. The ten largest clones represent roughly 3% of the sample.

This specimen comes from a study of graft-versus-host responses after intestinal transplantation (dated by TCRdb to 2020 to 2022). At the level of the whole study: Multivisceral, liver-intestinal, or isolated intestinal transplants were received by the recipients. Every recipient was given anti-thymocyte globulin induction, followed by roughly 3 years of maintenance tacrolimus and steroids. After intestinal transplantation, graft-versus-host and host-versus-graft alloreactive T cell clones in the graft, circulation and bone marrow were tracked using bulk TCR-beta CDR3 sequencing. Alloreactive clones were identified by sequencing pre-transplant mixed lymphocyte reaction products and comparing them with unstimulated pre-transplant donor and recipient T cells. Of the roughly 24 intestinal transplant recipients enrolled in the cohort, one of whom was a retransplant, 3 patients without pretransplant specimens were excluded. Donor T cell macrochimerism was defined as a peak of at least 4% donor T cells among recipient peripheral blood mononuclear cells. Instead of going to the commercial service, samples from a few later patients were sequenced in-house on an Illumina MiSeq and processed with MiXCR. The investigation overall reported the following: Early after transplant, peak levels of circulating GvH clones were found to be associated with declines in HvG clones. GvH clones were found in recipient bone marrow, and some of the GvH clones appeared earlier in ileal mucosa or blood, which is consistent with an intestinal mucosal origin. The conclusions were limited by the relatively low number and heterogeneity of the intestinal transplant patients. High GvH to HvG T cell clonal ratios were observed in the allografts of patients with donor T cell macrochimerism.

Sequenced here: ileum tissue, sampled 14 days after transplant. The V and J genes are TRBV13 and TRBJ2-1; 11 bases in between match TRBD2. The sequence derives from a human patient who received an intestinal transplant, so some T cells may come from the graft donor. The DNA sequence is TGTGCCAGCAGGGATAAAACTAGCGGGAGCTACAATGAGCAGTTCTTC. This codes for CASRDKTSGSYNEQFF.